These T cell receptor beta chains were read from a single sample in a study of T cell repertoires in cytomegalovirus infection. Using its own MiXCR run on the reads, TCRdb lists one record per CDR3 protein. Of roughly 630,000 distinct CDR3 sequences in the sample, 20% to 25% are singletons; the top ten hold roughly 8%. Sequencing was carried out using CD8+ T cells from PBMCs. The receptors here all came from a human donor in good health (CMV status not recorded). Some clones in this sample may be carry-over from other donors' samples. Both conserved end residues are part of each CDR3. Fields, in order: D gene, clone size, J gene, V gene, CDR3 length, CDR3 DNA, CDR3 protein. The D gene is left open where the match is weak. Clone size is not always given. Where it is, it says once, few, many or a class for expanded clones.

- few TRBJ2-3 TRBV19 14 TGTGCCAGTAGTCACAGGTCTAGCACAGATACGCAGTATTTT CASSHRSSTDTQYF
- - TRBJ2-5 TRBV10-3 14 TGTGCCATCGGAGGGGCGGGCGGACAAGAGACCCAGTACTTC CAIGGAGGQETQYF
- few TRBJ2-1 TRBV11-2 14 TGTGCCAGCAGCTTACTGGACAACTACAATGAGCAGTTCTTC CASSLLDNYNEQFF
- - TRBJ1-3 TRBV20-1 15 TGCAGTGCCAGAGATAAGACGAGCTCTGGAAACACCATATATTTT CSARDKTSSGNTIYF
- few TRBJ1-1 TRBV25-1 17 TGTGCCAGCAGGGATACGATACGGGCAGGGGTGAACACTGAAGCTTTCTTT CASRDTIRAGVNTEAFF
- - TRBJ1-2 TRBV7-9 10 TGTGCCAGCAGTTGGAATGGCTACACCTTC CASSWNGYTF
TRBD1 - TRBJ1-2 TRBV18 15 TGTGCCAGCTCACCGGGGCAGGGGGCGTACTATGGCTACACCTTC CASSPGQGAYYGYTF
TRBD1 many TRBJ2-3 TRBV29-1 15 TGCAGCGTTGAGGGATTGGACAGGGTCACAGATACGCAGTATTTT CSVEGLDRVTDTQYF
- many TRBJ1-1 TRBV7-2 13 TGTGCCAGCAGCTTCGTCCCAGGGACTGAAGCTTTCTTT CASSFVPGTEAFF
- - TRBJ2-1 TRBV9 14 TGTGCCAGCAGCGTAGAGGGGTACTACAATGAGCAGTTCTTC CASSVEGYYNEQFF
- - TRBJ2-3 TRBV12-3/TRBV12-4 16 TGTGCCAGCAGTTTTCATCCCCGGACCCAAACAGATACGCAGTATTTT CASSFHPRTQTDTQYF
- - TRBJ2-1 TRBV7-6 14 TGTGCCAGCAGCTTAGGCCTGTATGTGGCCGAGCAGTTCTTC CASSLGLYVAEQFF
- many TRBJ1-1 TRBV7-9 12 TGTGCCAGCAGCTCGCAGAGTGATGAAGCTTTCTTT CASSSQSDEAFF
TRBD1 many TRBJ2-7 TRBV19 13 TGTGCCAGTAGTACCGCCGGACAGGGCGAGCAGTACTTC CASSTAGQGEQYF
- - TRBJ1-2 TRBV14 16 TGTGCCAGCAGCTCCGCTGGGGTCCTTTCTAACTATGGCTACACCTTC CASSSAGVLSNYGYTF
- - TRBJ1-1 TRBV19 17 TGTGCCAGTAGTCCGTGGAGAGAACCCCTAATTAACACTGAAGCTTTCTTT CASSPWREPLINTEAFF
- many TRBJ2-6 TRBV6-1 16 TGTGCCAGCAGTGAAGAGGGCGGCTCTGGGGCCAACGTCCTGACTTTC CASSEEGGSGANVLTF
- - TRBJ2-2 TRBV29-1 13 TGCAGCGTTGAACAGGGAAGATCCGGGGAGCTGTTTTTT CSVEQGRSGELFF
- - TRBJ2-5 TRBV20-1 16 TGCAGTGCCCGCTTGGGAAGGGTACGGGGCCAAGAGACCCAGTACTTC CSARLGRVRGQETQYF
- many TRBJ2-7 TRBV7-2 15 TGTGCCAGCAGCTTAGCGGCGGATTTGTCCTACGAGCAGTACTTC CASSLAADLSYEQYF
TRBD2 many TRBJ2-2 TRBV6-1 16 TGTGCCAGCAGTTCTGCGGGACTAGTGAACACCGGGGAGCTGTTTTTT CASSSAGLVNTGELFF
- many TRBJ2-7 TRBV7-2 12 TGTGCCAGCAGCTTGGACTTCTACGAGCAGTACTTC CASSLDFYEQYF
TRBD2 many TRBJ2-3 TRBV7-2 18 TGTGCCAGCAGCTTAGGGGTAGCGGGGGGGCGAGGCACAGATACGCAGTATTTT CASSLGVAGGRGTDTQYF